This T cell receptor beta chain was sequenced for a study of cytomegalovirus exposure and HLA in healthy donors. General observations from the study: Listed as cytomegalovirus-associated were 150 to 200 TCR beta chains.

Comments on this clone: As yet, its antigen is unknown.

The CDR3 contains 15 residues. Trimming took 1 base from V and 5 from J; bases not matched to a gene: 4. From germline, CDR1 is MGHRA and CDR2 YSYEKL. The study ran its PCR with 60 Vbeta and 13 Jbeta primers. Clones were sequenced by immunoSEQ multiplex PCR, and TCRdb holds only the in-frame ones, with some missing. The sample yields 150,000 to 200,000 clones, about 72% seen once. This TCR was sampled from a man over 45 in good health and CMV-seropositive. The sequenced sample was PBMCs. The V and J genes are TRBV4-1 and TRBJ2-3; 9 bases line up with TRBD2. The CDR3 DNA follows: TGCGCCAGCAGCCAAGGGCGGGGGGGCGTAGATACGCAGTATTTT. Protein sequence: CASSQGRGGVDTQYF.